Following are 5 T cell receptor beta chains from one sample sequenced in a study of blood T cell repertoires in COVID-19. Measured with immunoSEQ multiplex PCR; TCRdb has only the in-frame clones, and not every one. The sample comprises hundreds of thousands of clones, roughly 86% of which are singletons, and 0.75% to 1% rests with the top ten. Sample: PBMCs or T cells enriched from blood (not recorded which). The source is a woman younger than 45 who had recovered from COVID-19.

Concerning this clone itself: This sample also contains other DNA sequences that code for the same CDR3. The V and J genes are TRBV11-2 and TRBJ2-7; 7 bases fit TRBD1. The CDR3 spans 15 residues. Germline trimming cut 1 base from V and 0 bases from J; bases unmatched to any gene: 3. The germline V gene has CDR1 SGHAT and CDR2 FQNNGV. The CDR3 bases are TGTGCCAGCAGCTTAGCGACAGGGAGCTCCTACGAGCAGTACTTC. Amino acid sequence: CASSLATGSSYEQYF.

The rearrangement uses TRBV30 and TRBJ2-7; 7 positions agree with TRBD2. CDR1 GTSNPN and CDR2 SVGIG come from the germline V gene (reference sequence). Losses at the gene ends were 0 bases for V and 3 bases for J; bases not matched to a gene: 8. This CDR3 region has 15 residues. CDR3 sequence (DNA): TGTGCCTGGAGTGTACAAGCGGGACGGAACTACGAGCAGTACTTC. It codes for CAWSVQAGRNYEQYF. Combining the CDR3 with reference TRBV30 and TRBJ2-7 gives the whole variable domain SQTIHQWPATLVQPVGSPLSLECTVEGTSNPNLYWYRQAAGRGLQLLFYSVGIGQISSEVPQNLSASRPQDRQFILSSKKLLLSDSGFYLCAWSVQAGRNYEQYFGPGTRLTVT.

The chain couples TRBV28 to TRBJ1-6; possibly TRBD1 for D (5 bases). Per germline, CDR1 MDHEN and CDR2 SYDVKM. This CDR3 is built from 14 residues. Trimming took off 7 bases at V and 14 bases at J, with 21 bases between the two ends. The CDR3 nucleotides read TGTGCCAGCAAGGGCGGGCCTTGGGGGGGAGCCCTCCACTTT. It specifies CASKGGPWGGALHF.

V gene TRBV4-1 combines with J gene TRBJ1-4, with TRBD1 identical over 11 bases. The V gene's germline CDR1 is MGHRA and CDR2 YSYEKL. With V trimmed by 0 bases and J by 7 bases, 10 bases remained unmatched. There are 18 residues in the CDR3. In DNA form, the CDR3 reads TGCGCCAGCAGCCAAGAAGGGGGACAGGGGGTGAAGGGTGAAAAACTGTTTTTT. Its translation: CASSQEGGQGVKGEKLFF.

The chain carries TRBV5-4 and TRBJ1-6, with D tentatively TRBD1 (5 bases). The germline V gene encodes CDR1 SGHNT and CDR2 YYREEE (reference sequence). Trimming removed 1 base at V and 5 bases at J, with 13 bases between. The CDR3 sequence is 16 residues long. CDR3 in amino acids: CASSLSWGSNNSPLHF. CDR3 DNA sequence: TGTGCCAGCAGCTTGTCCTGGGGCTCAAATAATTCACCCCTCCACTTT.